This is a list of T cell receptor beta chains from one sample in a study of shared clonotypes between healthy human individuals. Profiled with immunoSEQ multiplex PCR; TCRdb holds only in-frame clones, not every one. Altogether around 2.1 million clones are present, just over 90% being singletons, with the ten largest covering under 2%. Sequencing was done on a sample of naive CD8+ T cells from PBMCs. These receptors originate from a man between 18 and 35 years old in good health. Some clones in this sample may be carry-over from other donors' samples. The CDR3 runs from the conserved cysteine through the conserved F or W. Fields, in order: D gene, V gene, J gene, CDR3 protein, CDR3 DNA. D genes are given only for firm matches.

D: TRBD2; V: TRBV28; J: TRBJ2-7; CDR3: CASRGTSGRGEQYF; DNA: TGTGCCAGCAGGGGGACTAGCGGGAGGGGAGAGCAGTACTTC
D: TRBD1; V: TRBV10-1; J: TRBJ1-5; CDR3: CASSEWTGGILKRSNQPQHF; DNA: TGCGCCAGCAGTGAGTGGACAGGGGGGATCTTAAAGAGAAGCAATCAGCCCCAGCATTTT
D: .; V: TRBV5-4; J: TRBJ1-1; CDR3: CASMGGTEAFF; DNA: TGTGCCAGCATGGGGGGCACTGAAGCTTTCTTT
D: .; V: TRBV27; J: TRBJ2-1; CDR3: CASSLGGAGTFNEQFF; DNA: TGTGCCAGCAGTTTAGGGGGTGCGGGGACCTTCAATGAGCAGTTCTTC
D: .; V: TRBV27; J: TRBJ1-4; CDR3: CASSTAWGERNEKLFF; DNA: TGTGCCAGCAGTACCGCCTGGGGAGAAAGAAATGAAAAACTGTTTTTT
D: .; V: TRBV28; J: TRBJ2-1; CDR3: CASSLPPAVGEQFF; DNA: TGTGCCAGCAGTTTGCCCCCGGCGGTTGGCGAGCAGTTCTTC
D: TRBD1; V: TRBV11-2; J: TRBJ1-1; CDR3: CASRYRDRVLTEAFF; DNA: TGTGCCAGCAGATATAGGGACAGGGTCCTCACTGAAGCTTTCTTT
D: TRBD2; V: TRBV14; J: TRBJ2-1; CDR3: CASSAVPSGSPRRYSYNEQFF; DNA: TGTGCCAGCAGCGCGGTCCCTAGCGGGAGCCCCCGGCGGTACTCCTACAATGAGCAGTTCTTC
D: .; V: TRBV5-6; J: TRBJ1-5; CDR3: CASSQRGYQPQHF; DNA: TGTGCCAGCAGCCAGAGGGGGTATCAGCCCCAGCATTTT
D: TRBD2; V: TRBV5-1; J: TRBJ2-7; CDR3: CASSLGGGYEQYF; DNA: TGCGCCAGCAGCTTGGGCGGGGGGTACGAGCAGTACTTC
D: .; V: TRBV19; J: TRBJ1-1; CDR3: CASSMDRDNPLNTEAFF; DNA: TGTGCCAGTAGTATGGACCGGGACAACCCTTTGAACACTGAAGCTTTCTTT
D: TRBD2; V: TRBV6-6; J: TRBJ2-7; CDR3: CASNIGGYEQYF; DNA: TGTGCCAGCAACATCGGGGGGTACGAGCAGTACTTC
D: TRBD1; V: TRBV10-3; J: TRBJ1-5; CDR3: CAISESTGGKYSNQPQHF; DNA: TGTGCCATCAGTGAGTCGACAGGGGGCAAATACAGCAATCAGCCCCAGCATTTT
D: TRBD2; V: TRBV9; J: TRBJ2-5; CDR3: CASSVGSSGRIKETQYF; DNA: TGTGCCAGCAGCGTAGGGTCTAGCGGGAGAATAAAAGAGACCCAGTACTTC
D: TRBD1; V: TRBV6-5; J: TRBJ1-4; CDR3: CASKTGDEKLFF; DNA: TGTGCCAGCAAGACAGGGGACGAAAAACTGTTTTTT
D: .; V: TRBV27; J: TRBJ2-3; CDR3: CASSYADTQYF; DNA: TGTGCCAGCAGTTATGCAGATACGCAGTATTTT